These 21 T cell receptor beta chains originate from one sample sequenced in a study of shared clonotypes between healthy human individuals. Profiled with immunoSEQ multiplex PCR; TCRdb holds only in-frame clones, not every one. Of about 470,000 clones in the sample, around 79% were seen once. Specimen: PBMCs. All receptors derive from a woman in her 40s in good health. Some clones in this sample may be carry-over from other donors' samples.

This chain joins TRBV11-3 and TRBJ2-5; D assignment may be TRBD1 or TRBD2 (5 bases each). The DNA matches TRBJ2-7 better at its end, which makes the J call doubtful. CDR3 size: 14 residues. CDR1 SGHNT and CDR2 YENEEA come from the germline V gene. The CDR3 reads CASSRTGTSYEQYF. CDR3 nucleotides: TGTGCCAGCAGCAGGACCGGGACGTCCTACGAGCAGTACTTC.

The CDR3 bases are TGTGCCAGCAGTTCGCCCGGGACAGGGCTCTATGGCTACACCTTC. Its translation: CASSSPGTGLYGYTF. The V gene is TRBV28, the J gene TRBJ1-2; 9 bases align to TRBD1. The length of the CDR3 is 15 residues. Unmatched junction bases numbered 7, after V lost 4 bases and J lost 4 bases. The germline gives CDR1 MDHEN, CDR2 SYDVKM.

The genes are TRBV28 and TRBJ2-3; possibly TRBD2 for D (5 bases). This CDR3 has 21 amino acids. Per the germline V gene, CDR1 is MDHEN and CDR2 is SYDVKM. Between the trimmed V and J ends, which lost 4 bases and 1 base, there was a span of 30 bases. In DNA, the CDR3 is TGTGCCAGCAGTTCTGCCGACCAACCTCCAGAGGGAAGTCTTCGCACAGATACGCAGTATTTT. It translates to CASSSADQPPEGSLRTDTQYF.

This chain uses TRBV19 with TRBJ2-4; D ambiguous. The CDR3 is 17 amino acids. Trimming took off 1 base at V and 0 bases at J, with 13 bases between the two ends. Germline lookup yields CDR1 LNHDA and CDR2 SQIVND (reference sequence). The CDR3 DNA sequence: TGTGCCAGTAGTATAGGTTTCCCCAGACGAGCCAAAAACATTCAGTACTTC. Protein: CASSIGFPRRAKNIQYF.

V gene TRBV27 combines with J gene TRBJ2-2; no clear D. The CDR3 runs 13 residues. V lost 2 bases and J 3 bases, leaving 4 bases between the germline ends. Germline-derived CDR1 and CDR2 are MNHEY and SMNVEV (reference sequence). The CDR3 protein is CASSLGYTGELFF. The CDR3 DNA follows: TGTGCCAGCAGTTTAGGGTACACCGGGGAGCTGTTTTTT.

V usage is TRBV15 and J usage is TRBJ2-5; tentative D call: TRBD1 (6 bases). The DNA matches TRBJ2-7 better at its end, which makes the J call doubtful. The V gene's germline CDR1 is LNHNV and CDR2 YYDKDF (reference sequence). The CDR3 totals 16 residues. The CDR3 coding sequence is TGTGCCACCAGCAGAGGGGGTGGACAGCATGCGGACGAGCAGTACTTC. Translating gives CATSRGGGQHADEQYF.

CDR3 nucleotide sequence: TGTGCCAGCAGCTTTGCACCCAATGAAAAACTGTTTTTT. Its protein product is CASSFAPNEKLFF. V and J are TRBV5-8 and TRBJ1-4; D remains ambiguous. The germline V and J ends were trimmed by 2 bases and 5 bases, with 7 bases remaining between them. The CDR3 spans 13 residues. Germline V gene data show CDR1 as SGHTS and CDR2 as YDEGEE.

This rearrangement joins TRBV28 to TRBJ1-6; D is perhaps TRBD1 (6 bases). Trimming left V 3 bases short and J 7 bases short, with 13 bases between. CDR3 length: 15 amino acids. The germline gives CDR1 MDHEN, CDR2 SYDVKM. CDR3 nucleotides: TGTGCCAGCAGTTTCGCAGGGGTCAGAAATTCACCCCTCCACTTT. Translating gives CASSFAGVRNSPLHF.

This rearrangement joins TRBV19 to TRBJ2-1; possibly TRBD1 for D (5 bases). The CDR3 loop spans 15 amino acids. V was clipped by 3 bases and J by 3 bases, with 12 bases between them. Germline CDR1 and CDR2: LNHDA and SQIVND (reference sequence). CDR3 sequence: CASSMGQNNYNEQFF. CDR3 DNA sequence: TGTGCCAGTAGTATGGGGCAGAACAACTACAATGAGCAGTTCTTC.

On this clone itself: A much larger clone differs by one base, so this may be a read error. The V and J genes are TRBV7-8 and TRBJ2-3; D gene ambiguous. Between the trimmed V and J ends, which lost 3 bases and 5 bases, there was a span of 3 bases. Looked up from germline, CDR1 is SGHVS and CDR2 is FQNEAQ. This CDR3 is 11 amino acids long. CDR3 sequence (DNA): TGTGCCAGCAGCTTTGGAGATACGCAGTATTTT. Its protein is CASSFGDTQYF.

The genes are TRBV7-8 and TRBJ1-5; possibly TRBD1 for D (6 bases). This CDR3 region has 14 residues. Trimming cost V 5 bases and J 7 bases, with 15 bases left between them. Germline loops: CDR1 SGHVS, CDR2 FQNEAQ. CDR3 in DNA: TGTGCCAGCAGCATAAAGACAGGTTTCCAGCCCCAGCATTTT. Protein product: CASSIKTGFQPQHF.

This chain joins TRBV5-1 and TRBJ2-3; perhaps D is TRBD1 or TRBD2 (6 bases each). Germline-derived CDR1 and CDR2 are SGHRS and YFSETQ. V lost 3 bases, J lost 1 base, and 12 bases lay in between. The CDR3 sequence is 15 residues long. CDR3 DNA: TGCGCCAGCAGCTCGTTCGGGGGCCGCACAGATACGCAGTATTTT. Protein product: CASSSFGGRTDTQYF.

The table lists this clone with a count of one. This chain links TRBV6-1 with TRBJ2-5, with D possibly matching TRBD1 (5 bases). CDR3 length: 13 residues. V was pared by 8 bases and J by 2 bases, with 12 bases between. Per the germline V gene, CDR1 is MNHNS and CDR2 is SASEGT. CDR3 in amino acids: CASPKDNQETQYF. CDR3 DNA sequence: TGTGCCAGCCCCAAGGACAATCAAGAGACCCAGTACTTC.

This clone was seen more than once but under ten times. The gene calls are TRBV4-3 and TRBJ2-3; D uncertain. V dropped 3 bases and J dropped 6 bases, with 10 bases sitting between them. The CDR3 covers 13 residues. In germline, CDR1 is LGHNA, CDR2 YSLEER. This CDR3 is CASSHDMGDTQYF. The CDR3 DNA is TGCGCCAGCAGCCATGATATGGGGGATACGCAGTATTTT.

The chain links TRBV5-6 to TRBJ2-3, with D unclear. CDR3 length equals 11 residues. Germline CDR1 and CDR2: SGHDT and YYEEEE. With 3 bases removed from V and 2 bases from J, the gap between germline ends came to 1 base. The DNA of the CDR3 is TGTGCCAGCAGCTCCACAGATACGCAGTATTTT. Translating gives CASSSTDTQYF.

This clone was seen once. The rearrangement links TRBV5-4 to TRBJ2-7; D possibly matches TRBD1 or TRBD2 (5 bases each). Between the trimmed V and J ends, which lost 4 bases and 4 bases, there was a span of 21 bases. Germline V gene data show CDR1 as SGHNT and CDR2 as YYREEE (reference sequence). The CDR3 spans 16 residues. The CDR3 sequence: CASSPGPTSPVYEQYF. The CDR3 bases are TGTGCCAGCAGCCCGGGACCCACTTCTCCCGTGTACGAGCAGTACTTC.

The sample holds a few counts of this clone. This chain connects TRBV12-5 to TRBJ1-1; D unclear. V was pared by 1 base and J by 3 bases, with 3 bases between. CDR3 length equals 12 residues. CDR1 is LGHNT and CDR2 is FRNRAP in the germline V gene. This CDR3 reads CASGLGDTEAFF. The CDR3 region has the DNA TGTGCTAGTGGTTTGGGGGACACTGAAGCTTTCTTT.

V usage is TRBV19 and J usage is TRBJ2-7; tentative D call: TRBD2 (5 bases). This CDR3 region has 14 residues. Trimming removed 6 bases at V and 2 bases at J, with 14 bases between. CDR1 and CDR2 from the germline V gene are LNHDA and SQIVND (reference sequence). The CDR3 spells CASRDRTAPYEQYF. The CDR3 DNA reads TGTGCCAGTAGGGATCGGACTGCGCCCTACGAGCAGTACTTC.

This rearrangement joins TRBV5-1 to TRBJ2-3; 12 bases are a match to TRBD2. This CDR3 spans 16 amino acids. Germline V CDR1 and CDR2: SGHRS, YFSETQ. Unmatched junction bases numbered 10, after V lost 5 bases and J lost 6 bases. CDR3 bases: TGCGCCAGCAGACGGACTAGCGGGACTCCGGGGGATACGCAGTATTTT. Translated: CASRRTSGTPGDTQYF.

The rearrangement joins TRBV6-5 to TRBJ2-5, with TRBD2 matching over 7 bases. This CDR3 is 15 amino acids long. Trimming at V came to 0 bases and at J to 4 bases, leaving 5 bases not matched to a gene. The germline V gene encodes CDR1 MNHEY and CDR2 SVGAGI. The CDR3 reads CASSYSATSRETQYF. The CDR3 bases are TGTGCCAGCAGTTACTCCGCGACTAGCAGAGAGACCCAGTACTTC.

This clone was observed a few times. The V and J genes are TRBV6-1 and TRBJ1-2; possible D gene TRBD1, 5 bases. V lost 0 bases and J lost 7, with 9 bases in between. In germline, CDR1 is MNHNS, CDR2 SASEGT. CDR3 length equals 13 residues. The CDR3 DNA reads as TGTGCCAGCAGTGAAGCGGGGGTTTTTGGCTACACCTTC. This codes for CASSEAGVFGYTF.